There are a few counts of the clone carrying this T cell receptor (beta chain). Its specificity is unknown. The CDR3 contains 16 residues. The germline V gene has CDR1 MGHRA and CDR2 YSYEKL. The V gene end was trimmed by 1 base and the J gene end by 10 bases; junction bases not matched to a gene: 10. TCRdb's copy holds only in-frame clones and misses some; the assay was immunoSEQ multiplex PCR. The sample consists of over 85,000 clones, about 94% of them appearing once. This sample is drawn from a study of siplizumab effects on memory and regulatory T cells. Regarding the study as a whole: Phenotypic classification as naive or memory proved unattainable for roughly 75-97% of proliferating CD4+ or CD8+ clones. In controls, roughly 25% of mappable alloreactive CD4+ clones were Treg-derived on average, versus roughly 69% with siplizumab. Fewer alloreactive sequences mapped to unstimulated CD4+ memory cells under siplizumab. Proliferating siplizumab-culture Tregs lacked confirmation of suppressive function.

This clonotype was obtained from a human donor in good health. The chain couples TRBV4-1 to TRBJ1-4; 9 positions match TRBD1. Material: CD4+ T cells sorted from blood. CDR3 nucleotide sequence: TGCGCCAGCAGCCAAGGGTTTTTAGGACAGGGGCGAAAACTGTTTTTT. Protein sequence: CASSQGFLGQGRKLFF.